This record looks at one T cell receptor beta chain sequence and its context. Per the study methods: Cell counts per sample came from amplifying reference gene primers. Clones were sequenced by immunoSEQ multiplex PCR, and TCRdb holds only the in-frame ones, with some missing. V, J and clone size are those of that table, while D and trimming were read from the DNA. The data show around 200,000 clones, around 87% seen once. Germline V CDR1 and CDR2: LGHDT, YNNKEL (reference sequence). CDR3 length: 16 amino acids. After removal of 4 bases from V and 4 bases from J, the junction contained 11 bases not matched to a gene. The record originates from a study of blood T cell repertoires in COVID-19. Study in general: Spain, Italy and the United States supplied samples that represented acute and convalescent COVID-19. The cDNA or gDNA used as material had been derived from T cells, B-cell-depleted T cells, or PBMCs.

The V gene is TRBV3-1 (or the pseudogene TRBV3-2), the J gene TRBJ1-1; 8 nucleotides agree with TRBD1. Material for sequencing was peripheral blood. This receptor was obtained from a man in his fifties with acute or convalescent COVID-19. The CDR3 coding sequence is TGTGCCAGCAGCCGCGCCCCCGGACAGGGAATCACTGAAGCTTTCTTT. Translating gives CASSRAPGQGITEAFF.